The clone carrying this TCR beta chain has only one observation. These data belong to a study of blood T cell repertoires in COVID-19. Study in general: Both acute and convalescent COVID-19 samples were obtained from the United States, Italy and Spain. In each case, the material was cDNA or gDNA derived from T cells, B-cell-depleted T cells, or PBMCs.

In the original analysis: Amplification with reference gene primers provided the estimates of nucleated cell counts. Sequencing used immunoSEQ multiplex PCR; TCRdb keeps in-frame clones, though not all of them. Clone size and the V and J calls come from that table; the DNA yielded D and trimming. Altogether about 360,000 clones are present, 81% being singletons, with the ten largest covering around 1.1%. The V end was cut by 5 bases, the J end by 0 bases, with 10 bases between. CDR1 and CDR2 from the germline V gene are LGHDT and YNNKEL (reference sequence). The CDR3 has 14 amino acids. Sequenced input: peripheral blood. The chain couples TRBV3-1 (or the pseudogene TRBV3-2) to TRBJ1-2; D remains unclear. The receptor was isolated from a human donor with acute or convalescent COVID-19. The donor label of this sample is uncertain. This CDR3 reads CASSSLLTNYGYTF. The CDR3 nucleotides are TGTGCCAGCAGCTCACTGTTAACTAACTATGGCTACACCTTC.